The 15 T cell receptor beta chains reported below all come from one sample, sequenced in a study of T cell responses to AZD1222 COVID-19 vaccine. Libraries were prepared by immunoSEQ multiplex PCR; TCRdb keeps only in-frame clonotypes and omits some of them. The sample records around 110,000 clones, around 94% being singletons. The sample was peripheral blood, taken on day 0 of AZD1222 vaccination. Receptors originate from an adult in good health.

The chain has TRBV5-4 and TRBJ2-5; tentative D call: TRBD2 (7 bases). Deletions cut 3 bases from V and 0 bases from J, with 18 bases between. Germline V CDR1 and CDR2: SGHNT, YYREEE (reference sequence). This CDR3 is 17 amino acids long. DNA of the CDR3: TGTGCCAGCAGCTCCGAGGGGGGCGGGAGCTACCAAGAGACCCAGTACTTC. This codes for CASSSEGGGSYQETQYF. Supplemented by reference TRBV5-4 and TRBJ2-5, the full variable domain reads ETGVTQSPTHLIKTRGQQVTLRCSSQSGHNTVSWYQQALGQGPQFIFQYYREEENGRGNFPPRFSGLQFPNYSSELNVNALELDDSALYLCASSSEGGGSYQETQYFGPGTRLLVL.

The CDR3 nucleotides read TGTGCCAGTAACCCGGGACAGCTGCCCTATGGCTACACCTTC. It yields the protein CASNPGQLPYGYTF. The chain is built from TRBV19 and TRBJ1-2; the match to TRBD1 covers 7 bases. Trimming took 7 bases from V and 4 from J; bases not matched to a gene: 9. The CDR3 covers 14 residues. Germline V gives CDR1 LNHDA, CDR2 SQIVND (reference sequence).

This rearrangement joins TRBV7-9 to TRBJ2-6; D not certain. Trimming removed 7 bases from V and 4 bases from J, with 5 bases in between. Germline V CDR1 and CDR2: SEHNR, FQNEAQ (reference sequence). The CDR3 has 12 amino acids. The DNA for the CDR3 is TGTGCCAGCACGCAGGGGGCCAACGTCCTGACTTTC. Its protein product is CASTQGANVLTF.

CDR3 loop: CASSQGEPYGYTF. In DNA, the CDR3 is TGTGCCAGCAGCCAAGGCGAGCCCTATGGCTACACCTTC. The rearrangement joins TRBV3-1 (or the pseudogene TRBV3-2) to TRBJ1-2; D is undetermined. This CDR3 region has 13 residues. Germline CDR1 reads LGHDT; CDR2 reads YNNKEL (reference sequence). The V end lost 1 base, the J end lost 4 bases, and 7 bases lay between the germline ends.

CDR3 bases: TGCGCCAGCAGCCTTGGGGGTCCGGGTGATGGCTACACCTTC. Translating gives CASSLGGPGDGYTF. This sequence joins TRBV5-1 and TRBJ1-2; possible D gene TRBD1, 5 bases. Trimming removed 4 bases at V and 6 bases at J, with 16 bases between. Germline values: CDR1 SGHRS, CDR2 YFSETQ. The CDR3 runs 14 residues.

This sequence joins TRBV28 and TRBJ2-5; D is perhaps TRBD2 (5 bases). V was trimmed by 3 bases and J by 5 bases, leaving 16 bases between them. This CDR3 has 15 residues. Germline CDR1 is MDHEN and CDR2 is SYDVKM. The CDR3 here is CASSFGGTMGETQYF. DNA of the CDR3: TGTGCCAGCAGTTTTGGAGGTACTATGGGGGAGACCCAGTACTTC.

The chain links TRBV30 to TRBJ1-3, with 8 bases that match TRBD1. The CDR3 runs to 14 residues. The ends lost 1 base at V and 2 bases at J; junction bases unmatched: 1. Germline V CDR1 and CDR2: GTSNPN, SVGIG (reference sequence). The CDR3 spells CAWSGTGPGNTIYF. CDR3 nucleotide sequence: TGTGCCTGGAGTGGGACAGGGCCTGGAAACACCATATATTTT.

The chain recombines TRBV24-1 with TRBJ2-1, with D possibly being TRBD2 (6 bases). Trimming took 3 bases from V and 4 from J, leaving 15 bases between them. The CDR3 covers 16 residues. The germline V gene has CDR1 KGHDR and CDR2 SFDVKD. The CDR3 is CATSDPRAGYYNEQFF. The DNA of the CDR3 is TGTGCCACCAGTGATCCTCGGGCGGGATATTACAATGAGCAGTTCTTC.

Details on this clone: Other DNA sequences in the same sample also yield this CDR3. CDR3 nucleotide sequence: TGTGCCAGCAGCTTGTCTGTTAACACTGAAGCTTTCTTT. This translates into CASSLSVNTEAFF. The chain is built from TRBV5-4 and TRBJ1-1; D is unclear. The germline gives CDR1 SGHNT, CDR2 YYREEE (reference sequence). The CDR3 contains 13 residues. V was cut by 1 base and J by 2 bases, with 6 bases left in between. Full variable domain (outside the CDR3, taken from reference TRBV5-4 and TRBJ1-1): ETGVTQSPTHLIKTRGQQVTLRCSSQSGHNTVSWYQQALGQGPQFIFQYYREEENGRGNFPPRFSGLQFPNYSSELNVNALELDDSALYLCASSLSVNTEAFFGQGTRLTVV.

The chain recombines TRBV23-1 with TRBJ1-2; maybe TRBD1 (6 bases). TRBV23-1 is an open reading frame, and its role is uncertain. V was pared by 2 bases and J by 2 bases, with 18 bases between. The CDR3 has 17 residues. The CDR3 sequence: CASSQPQEDSLNYGYTF. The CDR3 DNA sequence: TGCGCCAGCAGTCAACCCCAGGAGGACAGTCTGAACTATGGCTACACCTTC.

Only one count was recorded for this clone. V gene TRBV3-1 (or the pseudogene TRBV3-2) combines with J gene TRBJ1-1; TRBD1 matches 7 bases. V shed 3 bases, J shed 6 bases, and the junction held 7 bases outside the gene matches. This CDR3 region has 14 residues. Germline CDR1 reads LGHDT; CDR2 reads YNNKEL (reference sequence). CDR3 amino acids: CASSHIGDRAEAFF. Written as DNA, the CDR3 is TGTGCCAGCAGCCACATTGGGGACAGAGCTGAAGCTTTCTTT.

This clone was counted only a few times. The CDR3 sequence: CATGIGHGAFF. The DNA for the CDR3 is TGTGCCACGGGGATAGGTCATGGAGCTTTCTTT. The J gene is TRBJ1-1, the V gene TRBV19; D not certain. Per the germline V gene, CDR1 is LNHDA and CDR2 is SQIVND (reference sequence). V shed 10 bases and J shed 10 bases, with 16 bases lying between them. CDR3 length: 11 residues.

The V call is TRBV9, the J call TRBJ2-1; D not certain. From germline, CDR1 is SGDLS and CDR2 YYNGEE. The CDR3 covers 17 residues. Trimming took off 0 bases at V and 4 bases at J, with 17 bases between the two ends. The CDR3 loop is CASSVAGIPGTYNEQFF. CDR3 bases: TGTGCCAGCAGCGTAGCGGGCATACCAGGTACATACAATGAGCAGTTCTTC.

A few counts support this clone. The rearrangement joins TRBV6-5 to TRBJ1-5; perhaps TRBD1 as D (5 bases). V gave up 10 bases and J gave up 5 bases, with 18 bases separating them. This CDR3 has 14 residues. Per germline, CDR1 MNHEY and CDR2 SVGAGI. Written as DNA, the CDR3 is TGTGCCACAAGTCGCGGCAGGGCTGATCAGCCCCAGCATTTT. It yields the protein CATSRGRADQPQHF.

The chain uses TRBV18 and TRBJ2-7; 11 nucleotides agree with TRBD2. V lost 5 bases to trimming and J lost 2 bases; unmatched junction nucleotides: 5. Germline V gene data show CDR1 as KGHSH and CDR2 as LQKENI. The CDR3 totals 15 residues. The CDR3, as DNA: TGTGCCAGCTCAGAGACTAGCGGGACGGCCTACGAGCAGTACTTC. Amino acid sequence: CASSETSGTAYEQYF.